This TCR beta chain was sequenced during a study of technical replicates of blood from several donors. Sequencing was performed with immunoSEQ multiplex PCR; in TCRdb, only in-frame clones are kept and a portion is missing. Counted here are about 57,000 clones, around 86% occurring once; the ten biggest clones make up under 6.5%. The sample consisted of PBMCs. The sequence came from a human donor in good health. Some clones in this sample may be carry-over from other donors' samples.

The DNA for the CDR3 is TGTGCCAGCACCGGAGGGGGGGGCCGAGATTCTTACACTGAAGCTTTCTTT. As protein: CASTGGGGRDSYTEAFF. The chain couples TRBV5-4 to TRBJ1-1; the D gene is possibly TRBD1 (6 bases). Germline V CDR1 and CDR2: SGHNT, YYREEE (reference sequence). CDR3 length: 17 amino acids. Deletions cut 6 bases from V and 3 bases from J, with 24 bases between.